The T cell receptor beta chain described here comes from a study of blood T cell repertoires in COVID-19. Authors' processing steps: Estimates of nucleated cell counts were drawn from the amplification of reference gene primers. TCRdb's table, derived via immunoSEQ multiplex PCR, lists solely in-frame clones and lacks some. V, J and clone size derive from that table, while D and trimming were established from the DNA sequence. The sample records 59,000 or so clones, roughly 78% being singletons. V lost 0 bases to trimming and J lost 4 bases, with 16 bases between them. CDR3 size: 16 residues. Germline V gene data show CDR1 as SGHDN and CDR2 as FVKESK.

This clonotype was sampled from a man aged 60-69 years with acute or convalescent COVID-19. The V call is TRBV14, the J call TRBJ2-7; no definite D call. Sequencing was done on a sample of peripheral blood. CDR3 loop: CASSQEGWQEHYEQYF. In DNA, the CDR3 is TGTGCCAGCAGCCAAGAAGGATGGCAGGAACATTACGAGCAGTACTTC.